What follows is one T cell receptor beta chain and its context. V lost 5 bases, J lost 7 bases, and 9 bases stayed unmatched. The CDR3 loop spans 15 amino acids. This entry is derived from a study of CD8 T cells in Susac syndrome. The authors reverse transcribed roughly 0.5 to 1 ug RNA with random hexamers. One entry per CDR3 protein results from TCRdb running MiXCR on the immunoSEQ multiplex PCR reads. The data hold approximately 300,000 distinct CDR3 sequences, with 75% to 90% observed a single time. The sample was CD8+ T cells from PBMCs. The rearrangement links TRBV12-3 or TRBV12-4 to TRBJ2-1; 9 bases line up with TRBD1. This clonotype originated in a human donor with multiple sclerosis. CDR3 DNA sequence: TGTGCCAGCAGTCTTCCCGGGACAGGGACGAATGAGCAGTTCTTC. It codes for CASSLPGTGTNEQFF.